A selection of T cell receptor beta chains follows, all from one sample in a study of T cell repertoires in cytomegalovirus infection. One entry per CDR3 protein, called by TCRdb with MiXCR from the reads. The sample holds some 600,000 distinct CDR3 sequences, 20% to 25% seen once. The sample was CD8+ T cells from PBMCs. The receptor set was obtained from a human donor in good health (CMV status not recorded). Some clones in this sample may be carry-over from other donors' samples. CDR3s include the opening cysteine and the closing phenylalanine or tryptophan.

>TRBJ2-3|TRBV12-3/TRBV12-4
CASSIDRGSTDTQYF
>TRBJ2-2|TRBV4-1
CASSQDIVWHRLNTGELFF
>TRBJ1-6|TRBV15
CATSRGTSRPLHF
>TRBJ1-2|TRBV7-3
CASSETGQLLNYGYTF
>TRBJ2-7|TRBV2
CASIRETWAEQYF
>TRBJ2-2|TRBV9
CASSGPLTSGGLNTGELFF
>TRBJ2-1|TRBV6-2/TRBV6-3
CASSLDPSFIGVLDEQFF
>TRBJ2-3|TRBV28
CASSLTSGSLLDTQYF
>TRBJ2-1|TRBV7-8
CASSFNFGGGLSEQFF
>TRBJ1-1|TRBV27
CASKRKEGWTEAFF
>TRBJ1-5|TRBV25-1
CASRSGGNQPQHF
>TRBJ2-4|TRBV20-1
CSAQQIAKNIQYF
>TRBJ1-1|TRBV14
CASSHRLTGGGNTEAFF
>TRBJ1-1|TRBV11-2
CASSFWRGTEAFF
>TRBJ1-5|TRBV28
CASTLRGAGNQPQHF
>TRBJ1-5|TRBV4-1
CASSLIQGPGDNQPQHF
>TRBJ2-1|TRBV28
CASSSGTRTYNEQFF
>TRBJ2-6|TRBV7-6
CASSLSDRSGANVLTF
>TRBJ2-1|TRBV28
CASSLIAYNEQFF
>TRBJ2-1|TRBV28
CASSRGANSHEQFF
>TRBJ2-2|TRBV7-7
CASSLVPSPNGASGELFF
>TRBJ2-7|TRBV7-8
CASSPRDLTYEQYF
>TRBJ2-3|TRBV6-2/TRBV6-3
CASSFDRTGTDTQYF
>TRBJ2-7|TRBV3-1
CASSQGPTTGNDGEQYF
>TRBJ2-3|TRBV27
CASTSARYTRTDTQYF
>TRBJ1-1|TRBV7-6
CASSLVLWGGAHTEAFF
>TRBJ2-3|TRBV28
CASSQDSIISTDTQYF
>TRBJ1-2|TRBV7-1
CASSPGPVVYGYTF
>TRBJ2-3|TRBV20-1
CSARAASTDTQYF
>TRBJ2-1|TRBV7-9
CASPDRANEQFF
>TRBJ2-5|TRBV4-1
CASSQEDRTFQETQYF
>TRBJ2-7|TRBV5-1
CASSLELAGELSYEQYF
>TRBJ1-1|TRBV28
CASSTSQTGIEAFF
>TRBJ1-4|TRBV6-5
CASSPTWGVGEKLFF
>TRBJ2-3|TRBV29-1
CSAQIGDRGADTQYF
>TRBJ1-1|TRBV28
CASSWGRAISNTEAFF
>TRBJ1-6|TRBV6-5
CASSYSGYSLHF
>TRBJ2-5|TRBV5-1
CASSTRQWKTQYF
>TRBJ1-2|TRBV29-1
CSVRGPLADYTF
>TRBJ2-4|TRBV6-2/TRBV6-3
CASSRKTSAKNIQYF
>TRBJ2-5|TRBV7-8
CASSPSLALQETQYF
>TRBJ1-1|TRBV7-9
CASSSYSLEAFF
>TRBJ2-4|TRBV25-1
CVRGGEPKNIQYF
>TRBJ2-1|TRBV19
CASSIFLRDSGYYNEQFF